The rows below give T cell receptor beta chains drawn from one sample of a study of blood T cells in healthy people across ages. TCRdb used MiXCR to reprocess the 5' RACE reads, holding one entry per CDR3 protein. Among a few hundred thousand distinct CDR3 sequences listed, approximately 25% were seen once. Sequences were obtained from blood. The origin of the receptors is a woman aged 65 to 85 in good health. The conserved cysteine and the conserved F or W are not part of the CDR3 here. The D gene is left open where the match is weak.

v_call	d_call	j_call	cdr3_aa
TRBV20-1	NA	TRBJ2-2	SARSLNANTGELF
TRBV19	NA	TRBJ2-3	ASQSDPSTDTQY
TRBV6-1	NA	NA	ASSETGRPTHEQY
TRBV15	NA	TRBJ2-3	ATTPTHSGSQY
TRBV14	TRBD1	TRBJ1-1	ASSQRYGQGHTEAF
TRBV20-1	NA	TRBJ1-5	SARAPDEAQH
TRBV11-3	NA	TRBJ2-5	ASSLGASGETQY
TRBV24-1	NA	TRBJ1-1	ATRDGRGKNTEAF
TRBV7-9	NA	TRBJ1-4	ASSLQHEKLF
TRBV15	NA	TRBJ2-5	ATSPRLGRGEETQH
TRBV5-1	NA	TRBJ1-2	ASSLARDNHYGYT
TRBV24-1	NA	TRBJ1-2	ATSERGEGYT
TRBV5-6	NA	TRBJ1-3	ASSLYSSGRGNTIY
TRBV6-2/TRBV6-3	NA	TRBJ1-6	ASTTGILESPLH
TRBV20-1	TRBD2	NA	SAEYSGGTYEQY
TRBV29-1	TRBD1	TRBJ1-2	SVAFGTGDYGYT
TRBV6-2/TRBV6-3	NA	TRBJ1-2	ASSYYPGTPEGIYGYT
TRBV7-2	TRBD1	TRBJ1-2	ASSLDRGRLTGYT
TRBV6-2/TRBV6-3	NA	TRBJ2-7	ASSYALARGYEQY
TRBV2	NA	TRBJ1-5	ASSRDTGSQLQH
TRBV27	NA	TRBJ2-7	ASSLFSPLFSYEQY
TRBV2	TRBD2	NA	ASSEERASGGGRGEQF
TRBV27	NA	TRBJ2-2	ASSNPWQGGTGELF
TRBV10-3	NA	TRBJ1-2	AIPTGIQGDGYT
TRBV19	NA	TRBJ2-5	ASSMGDKVETQY
TRBV20-1	NA	TRBJ1-2	SARAASSYGYT
TRBV7-9	TRBD1	TRBJ2-3	ASSRGTGSTDTQY
TRBV6-2/TRBV6-3	NA	TRBJ1-5	ASTTRVSQPQH
TRBV19	TRBD2	TRBJ2-1	VSRQTSGSYNEQF
TRBV18	NA	TRBJ1-4	ASSLQRTATNEKLF
TRBV20-1	NA	NA	SASGRTGDEQF
TRBV29-1	NA	TRBJ1-2	SAETEYYGYT
TRBV4-2	NA	TRBJ2-5	ASSQSPGLEQY
TRBV10-3	NA	TRBJ2-2	AISESGDRGELF
TRBV4-2	NA	NA	ASSQEVFGNEQF
TRBV5-1	NA	NA	TSSLEWPKGNEQF
TRBV12-3/TRBV12-4	NA	TRBJ1-4	ASSPWGDKGSRGKLF
TRBV6-1	NA	TRBJ2-7	ASKQAGTRSYEQY
TRBV7-2	TRBD1	TRBJ1-5	ASSLGTGQPQH
TRBV29-1	NA	TRBJ2-7	SVVPGQSFSYEQY
TRBV11-3	NA	TRBJ2-5	ASSLLPGLHSLETQY
TRBV7-3	TRBD2	TRBJ2-3	ASSPERGDTQY
TRBV29-1	TRBD1	TRBJ1-1	SHIGTGGPNTEAF
TRBV11-2	NA	TRBJ2-3	ASSLVGLAWTDTQY
TRBV3-1	NA	TRBJ2-4	ASSQVEGIQY
TRBV28	NA	TRBJ1-1	ASSLQTQGGAS
TRBV2	TRBD1	TRBJ2-7	AGRNDRGFVYEQY
TRBV30	NA	TRBJ2-7	AWSVGQLRSYEQY
TRBV18	TRBD1	TRBJ2-3	ASSSRIGQGRTDTQY
TRBV10-3	TRBD1	TRBJ1-5	AITGGEDQPQH
TRBV20-1	NA	TRBJ1-2	SARWGHGYT
TRBV7-2	TRBD1	TRBJ1-4	ASSSQLGQGAMRSEKLF
TRBV7-2	NA	TRBJ2-7	ASSLPGFAYEQY
TRBV5-1	NA	TRBJ1-2	ASSLASDRGYGYT